A selection of T cell receptor beta chains follows, all from one sample in a study of blood T cell repertoires in COVID-19. Clones were sequenced by immunoSEQ multiplex PCR, and TCRdb holds only the in-frame ones, with some missing. Of approximately 350,000 clones in the sample, around 87% were seen once. Sequenced: peripheral blood. These receptors all come from a woman aged 50 to 65 with COVID-19, enrolled during active disease. Both conserved end residues are part of each CDR3. The order of the fields is V gene, D gene, J gene, CDR3 DNA, CDR3 protein. A D gene is named only where the DNA matches it firmly.

V gene: TRBV7-7
D gene: -
J gene: TRBJ2-5
CDR3 DNA: TGTGCTAGCAGCCCCCGTGGGCTTTCAGAGACCCAGTACTTC
CDR3 protein: CASSPRGLSETQYF

V gene: TRBV11-1
D gene: -
J gene: TRBJ2-7
CDR3 DNA: TGTGCCAGCAGCTTGGGCGGACAGTCCTACGAGCAGTACTTC
CDR3 protein: CASSLGGQSYEQYF

V gene: TRBV30
D gene: TRBD2
J gene: TRBJ2-5
CDR3 DNA: TGTGCCTGGAGTGTAAGCGGGGGGCCAGAGACCCAGTACTTC
CDR3 protein: CAWSVSGGPETQYF

V gene: TRBV4-2
D gene: TRBD2
J gene: TRBJ2-5
CDR3 DNA: TGTGCCAGCAGCTCCCGGAGCGGGATAGGGGAGACCCAGTACTTC
CDR3 protein: CASSSRSGIGETQYF

V gene: TRBV4-3
D gene: TRBD2
J gene: TRBJ2-7
CDR3 DNA: TGCGCCAGCAGCCAAGCCGGAGCGGGAGGAGGCGAGCAGTACTTC
CDR3 protein: CASSQAGAGGGEQYF

V gene: TRBV6-5
D gene: -
J gene: TRBJ2-1
CDR3 DNA: TGTGCCAGCAGTTACGGCCGCGGGGCATACAATGAGCAGTTCTTC
CDR3 protein: CASSYGRGAYNEQFF

V gene: TRBV30
D gene: -
J gene: TRBJ2-7
CDR3 DNA: TGTGCCTGGAGTGTACTTCCCTACGAGCAGTACTTC
CDR3 protein: CAWSVLPYEQYF

V gene: TRBV4-1
D gene: TRBD1
J gene: TRBJ1-2
CDR3 DNA: TGCGCGGTTACAGGGGGCTATGGCTACACCTTC
CDR3 protein: CAVTGGYGYTF

V gene: TRBV5-8
D gene: -
J gene: TRBJ2-1
CDR3 DNA: TGTGCCAGCCCCAGACCCTCATCTAGTCATTATGACAATGAGCAGTTCTTC
CDR3 protein: CASPRPSSSHYDNEQFF

V gene: TRBV6-6
D gene: TRBD2
J gene: TRBJ2-5
CDR3 DNA: TGTGCCAGCAGCCACGGGAGCGGGAGGGGCCAAGAGACCCAGTACTTC
CDR3 protein: CASSHGSGRGQETQYF